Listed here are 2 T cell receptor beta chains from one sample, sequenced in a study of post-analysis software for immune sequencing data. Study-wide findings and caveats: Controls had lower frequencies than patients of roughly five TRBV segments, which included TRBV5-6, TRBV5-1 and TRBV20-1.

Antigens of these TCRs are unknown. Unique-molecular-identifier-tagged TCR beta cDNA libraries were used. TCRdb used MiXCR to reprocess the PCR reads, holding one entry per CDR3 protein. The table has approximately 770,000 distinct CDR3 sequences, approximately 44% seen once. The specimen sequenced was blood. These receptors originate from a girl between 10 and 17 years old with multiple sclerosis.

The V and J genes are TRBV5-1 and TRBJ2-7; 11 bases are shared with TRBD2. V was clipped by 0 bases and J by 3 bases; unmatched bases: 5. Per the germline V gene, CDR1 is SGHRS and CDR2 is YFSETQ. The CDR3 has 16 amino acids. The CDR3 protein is CASSLGVTSGSYEQYF. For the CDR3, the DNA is TGCGCCAGCAGCTTGGGAGTAACTAGCGGGAGCTACGAGCAGTACTTC.

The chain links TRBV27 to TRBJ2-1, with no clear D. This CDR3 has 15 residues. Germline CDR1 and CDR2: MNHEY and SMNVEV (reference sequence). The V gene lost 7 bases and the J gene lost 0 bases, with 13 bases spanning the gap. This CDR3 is CASTRAGRSYNEQFF. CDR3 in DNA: TGTGCCAGCACCCGTGCCGGTCGCTCCTACAATGAGCAGTTCTTC.